One and the same sample provided the 6 T cell receptor beta chains below, sequenced in a study of T cells in Graves' hyperthyroidism and ophthalmopathy. Amplification targeted TCR beta CDR3 regions from RNA transcripts. During a first-round RT-PCR of the TCR CDR3, the HTBI primer set was used. TCRdb re-analysed the multiplex PCR reads in MiXCR, keeping a single row per CDR3 protein. Here the sample spans roughly 570,000 distinct CDR3 sequences, just over 45% being singletons. Material for sequencing was peripheral blood or thyroid tissue (not recorded which). The receptors stem from an adult woman with Graves' disease, either hyperthyroidism or ophthalmopathy (not recorded which).

This clonotype was counted between two and nine times. The chain carries TRBV5-4 and TRBJ2-5; 9 nucleotides agree with TRBD1. J was trimmed by 9 bases and V by 3 bases; bases with no gene match: 3. Looked up from germline, CDR1 is SGHNT and CDR2 is YYREEE (reference sequence). This CDR3 has 12 residues. The CDR3 coding sequence is TGTGCCAGCAGCTCCCGGGACAGGGCCCAGTACTTC. Translation gives CASSSRDRAQYF.

The chain combines TRBV7-8 with TRBJ2-7; 7 nucleotides align to TRBD2. In germline, CDR1 is SGHVS, CDR2 FQNEAQ. The CDR3 length is 15 residues. After removal of 5 bases from V and 3 bases from J, the junction contained 10 bases not matched to a gene. DNA of the CDR3: TGTGCCAGCAGCCTTGAATCGGGACTACACTACGAGCAGTACTTC. Protein product: CASSLESGLHYEQYF. The variable domain in full, with the rest retrieved from reference TRBV7-8 and TRBJ2-7, is GAGVSQSPRYKVAKRGQDVALRCDPISGHVSLFWYQQALGQGPEFLTYFQNEAQLDKSGLPSDRFFAERPEGSVSTLKIQRTQQEDSAVYLCASSLESGLHYEQYFGPGTRLTVT.

The chain couples TRBV28 to TRBJ2-3; D is possibly TRBD2 (6 bases). Trimming cost V 5 bases and J 2 bases, with 20 bases left between them. CDR3 length: 17 amino acids. Germline-derived CDR1 and CDR2 are MDHEN and SYDVKM. The CDR3 DNA reads TGTGCCAGCAGTCTGGTCGGGGGAGACTCATCCACAGATACGCAGTATTTT. Its translation: CASSLVGGDSSTDTQYF. Full variable domain (missing parts from reference TRBV28 and TRBJ2-3): DVKVTQSSRYLVKRTGEKVFLECVQDMDHENMFWYRQDPGLGLRLIYFSYDVKMKEKGDIPEGYSVSREKKERFSLILESASTNQTSMYLCASSLVGGDSSTDTQYFGPGTRLTVL.

This clonotype was seen ten or more times. The gene calls are TRBV11-2 and TRBJ1-4; TRBD1 might be the D (6 bases). The CDR3 loop spans 15 amino acids. The germline V and J ends were trimmed by 6 bases and 7 bases, with 18 bases remaining between them. Per germline, CDR1 SGHAT and CDR2 FQNNGV. The CDR3 reads CASSFFGRRGEKLFF. CDR3 coding DNA: TGTGCCAGCAGTTTCTTTGGGCGCAGGGGTGAAAAACTGTTTTTT.

This clonotype was observed many times. The CDR3 DNA is TGTGCCAGCAGCTTACCCTGGACAGATGGAAACACCATATATTTT. The encoded protein is CASSLPWTDGNTIYF. The V gene is TRBV7-9, the J gene TRBJ1-3; D is possibly TRBD1 (6 bases). Deletions cut 2 bases from V and 3 bases from J, with 11 bases between. In germline, CDR1 is SEHNR, CDR2 FQNEAQ (reference sequence). The CDR3 is 15 amino acids. The full variable domain, in which reference TRBV7-9 and TRBJ1-3 provide the parts outside the CDR3, is DTGVSQNPRHKITKRGQNVTFRCDPISEHNRLYWYRQTLGQGPEFLTYFQNEAQLEKSRLLSDRFSAERPKGSFSTLEIQRTEQGDSAMYLCASSLPWTDGNTIYFGEGSWLTVV.

This clonotype was found many times. V and J are TRBV7-9 and TRBJ2-7; 9 bases are shared with TRBD2. This CDR3 has 16 residues. Unmatched junction bases numbered 10, after V lost 5 bases and J lost 2 bases. In germline, CDR1 is SEHNR, CDR2 FQNEAQ (reference sequence). For the CDR3, the DNA is TGTGCCAGCAGCCACGGAGGGGCGGGAGGGCCCTACGAGCAGTACTTC. Protein: CASSHGGAGGPYEQYF.